The clone carrying this TCR beta chain was seen more than once but under ten times. Its antigen remains unidentified. This entry belongs to a study of T cell repertoires in cytomegalovirus infection. The CDR3 has 15 amino acids. V lost 3 bases, J lost 6 bases, and 9 bases stayed unmatched. Germline assignment: CDR1 MDHEN and CDR2 SYDVKM. Whole-study findings and limits: Cumulative frequency (of public TCR beta family members) identified carriers of CMV plus the relevant HLA. CMV-specific TCR beta clonotypes restricted by HLA-C dominated the ex vivo response.

TCRdb passed the reads through MiXCR, listing each CDR3 protein once. The table records 150,000 to 180,000 distinct CDR3 sequences, 20% to 25% of them present only once. What was sequenced was PBMCs. The chain joins TRBV28 to TRBJ2-3; 7 bases fit TRBD2. The TCR was taken from a human donor in good health (CMV status not recorded). Some clones in this sample may be carry-over from other donors' samples. The CDR3 loop reads CASSFLGEGVDTQYF. The CDR3 region has the DNA TGTGCCAGCAGTTTTTTGGGGGAGGGAGTGGATACGCAGTATTTT. Full variable domain (rest looked up from reference TRBV28 and TRBJ2-3): DVKVTQSSRYLVKRTGEKVFLECVQDMDHENMFWYRQDPGLGLRLIYFSYDVKMKEKGDIPEGYSVSREKKERFSLILESASTNQTSMYLCASSFLGEGVDTQYFGPGTRLTVL.